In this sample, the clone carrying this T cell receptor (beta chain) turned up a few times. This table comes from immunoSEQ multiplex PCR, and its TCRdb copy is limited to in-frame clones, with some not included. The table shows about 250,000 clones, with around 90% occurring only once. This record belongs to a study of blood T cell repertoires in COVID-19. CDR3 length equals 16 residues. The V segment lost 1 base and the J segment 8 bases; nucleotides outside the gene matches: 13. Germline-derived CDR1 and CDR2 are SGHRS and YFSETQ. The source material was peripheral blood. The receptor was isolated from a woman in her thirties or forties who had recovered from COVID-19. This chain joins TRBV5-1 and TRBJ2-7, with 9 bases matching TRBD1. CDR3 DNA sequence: TGCGCCAGCAGCTTGCAGCCGGGACAGGGTTTGGATAAGCAGTACTTC. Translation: CASSLQPGQGLDKQYF.